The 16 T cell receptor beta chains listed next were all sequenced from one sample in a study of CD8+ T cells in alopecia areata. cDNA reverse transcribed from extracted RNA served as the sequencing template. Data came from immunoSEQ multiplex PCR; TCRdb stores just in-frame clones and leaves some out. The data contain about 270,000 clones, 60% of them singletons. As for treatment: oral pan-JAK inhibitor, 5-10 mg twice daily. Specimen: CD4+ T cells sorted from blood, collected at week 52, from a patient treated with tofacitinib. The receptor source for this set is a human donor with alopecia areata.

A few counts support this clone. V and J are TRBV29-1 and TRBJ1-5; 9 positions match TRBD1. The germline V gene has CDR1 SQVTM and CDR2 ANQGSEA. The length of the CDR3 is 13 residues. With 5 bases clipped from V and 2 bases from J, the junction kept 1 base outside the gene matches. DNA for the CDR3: TGCAGCGTTTGGACAGGGGGCAATCAGCCCCAGCATTTT. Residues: CSVWTGGNQPQHF.

Here the CDR3 reads CAINGHPSGANVLTF. CDR3 bases: TGTGCCATCAACGGACATCCCTCTGGGGCCAACGTCCTGACTTTC. The chain has TRBV10-3 and TRBJ2-6, with D perhaps matching TRBD1 (5 bases). The CDR3 length is 15 residues. Looked up from germline, CDR1 is ENHRY and CDR2 is SYGVKD. Trimming shortened V by 7 bases and J by 0 bases, and 10 bases separated the two germline ends.

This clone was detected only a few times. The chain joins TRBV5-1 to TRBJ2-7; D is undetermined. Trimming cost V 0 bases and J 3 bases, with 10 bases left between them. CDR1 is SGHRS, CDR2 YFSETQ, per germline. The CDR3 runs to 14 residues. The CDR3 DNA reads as TGCGCCAGCAGCTTGGTTGCCGGCGACTACGAGCAGTACTTC. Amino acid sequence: CASSLVAGDYEQYF. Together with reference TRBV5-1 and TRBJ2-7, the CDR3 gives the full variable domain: KAGVTQTPRYLIKTRGQQVTLSCSPISGHRSVSWYQQTPGQGLQFLFEYFSETQRNKGNFPGRFSGRQFSNSRSEMNVSTLELGDSALYLCASSLVAGDYEQYFGPGTRLTVT.

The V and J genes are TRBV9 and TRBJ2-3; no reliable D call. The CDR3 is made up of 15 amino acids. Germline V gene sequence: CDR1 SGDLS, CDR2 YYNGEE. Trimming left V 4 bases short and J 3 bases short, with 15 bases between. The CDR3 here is CASSSPGLPTDTQYF. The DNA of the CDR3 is TGTGCCAGCAGCTCCCCCGGGCTCCCTACAGATACGCAGTATTTT.

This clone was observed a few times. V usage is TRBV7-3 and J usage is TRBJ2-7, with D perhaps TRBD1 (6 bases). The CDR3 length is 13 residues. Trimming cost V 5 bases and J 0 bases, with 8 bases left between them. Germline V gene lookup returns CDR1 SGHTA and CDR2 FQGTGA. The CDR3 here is CASSQDSSYEQYF. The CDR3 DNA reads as TGTGCCAGCAGCCAGGACAGCTCCTACGAGCAGTACTTC.

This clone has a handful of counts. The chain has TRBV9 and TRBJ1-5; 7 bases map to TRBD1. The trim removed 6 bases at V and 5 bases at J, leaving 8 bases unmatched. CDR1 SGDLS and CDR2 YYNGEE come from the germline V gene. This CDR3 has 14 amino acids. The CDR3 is CASNRGKHDQPQHF. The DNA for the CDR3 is TGTGCCAGCAACAGGGGTAAGCATGATCAGCCCCAGCATTTT. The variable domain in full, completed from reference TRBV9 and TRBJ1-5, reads DSGVTQTPKHLITATGQRVTLRCSPRSGDLSVYWYQQSLDQGLQFLIQYYNGEERAKGNILERFSAQQFPDLHSELNLSSLELGDSALYFCASNRGKHDQPQHFGDGTRLSIL.

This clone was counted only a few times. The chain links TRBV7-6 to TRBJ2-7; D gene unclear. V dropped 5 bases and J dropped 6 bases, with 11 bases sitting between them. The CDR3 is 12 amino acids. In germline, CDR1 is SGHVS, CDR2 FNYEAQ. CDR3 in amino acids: CASSEMVSEQYF. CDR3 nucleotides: TGTGCCAGCAGCGAGATGGTGAGCGAGCAGTACTTC.

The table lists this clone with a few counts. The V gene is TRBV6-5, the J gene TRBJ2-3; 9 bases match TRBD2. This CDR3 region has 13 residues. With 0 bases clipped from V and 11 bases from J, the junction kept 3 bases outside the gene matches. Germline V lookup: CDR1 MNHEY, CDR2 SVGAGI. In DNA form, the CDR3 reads TGTGCCAGCAGTTACTCTCCAGCGGGGGGGCAGTATTTT. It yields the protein CASSYSPAGGQYF.

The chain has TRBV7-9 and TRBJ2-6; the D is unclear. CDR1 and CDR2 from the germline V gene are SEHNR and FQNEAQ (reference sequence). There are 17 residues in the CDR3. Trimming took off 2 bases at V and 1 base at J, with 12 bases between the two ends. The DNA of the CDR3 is TGTGCCAGCAGCTTACGGAGAACCGCTTCTGGGGCCAACGTCCTGACTTTC. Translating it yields CASSLRRTASGANVLTF.

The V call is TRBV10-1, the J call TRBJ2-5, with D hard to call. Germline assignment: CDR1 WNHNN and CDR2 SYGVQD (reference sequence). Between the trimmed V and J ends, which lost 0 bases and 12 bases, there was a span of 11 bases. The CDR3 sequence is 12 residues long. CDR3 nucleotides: TGCGCCAGCAGTGAGTCGGTCGGCCCCAAGTACTTC. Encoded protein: CASSESVGPKYF.

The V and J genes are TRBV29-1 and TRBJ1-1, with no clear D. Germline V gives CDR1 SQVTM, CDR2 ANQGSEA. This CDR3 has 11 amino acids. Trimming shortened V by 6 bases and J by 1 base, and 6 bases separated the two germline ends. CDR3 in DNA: TGCAGCGTGCAGAGGAACACTGAAGCTTTCTTT. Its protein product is CSVQRNTEAFF.

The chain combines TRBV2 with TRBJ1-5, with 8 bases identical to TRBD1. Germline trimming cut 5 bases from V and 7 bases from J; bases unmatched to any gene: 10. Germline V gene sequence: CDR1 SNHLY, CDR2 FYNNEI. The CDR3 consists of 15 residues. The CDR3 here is CASSLGRGLSQPQHF. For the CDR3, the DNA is TGTGCCAGCAGTTTGGGCAGGGGGCTTAGCCAGCCCCAGCATTTT.

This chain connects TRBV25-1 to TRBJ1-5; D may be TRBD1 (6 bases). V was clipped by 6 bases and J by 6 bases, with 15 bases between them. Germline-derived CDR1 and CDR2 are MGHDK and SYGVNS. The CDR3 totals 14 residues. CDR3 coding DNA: TGTGCCAGCAGCGATAACAGGGACGGTCAGCCCCAGCATTTT. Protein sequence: CASSDNRDGQPQHF. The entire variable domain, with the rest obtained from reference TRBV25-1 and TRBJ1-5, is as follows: EADIYQTPRYLVIGTGKKITLECSQTMGHDKMYWYQQDPGMELHLIHYSYGVNSTEKGDLSSESTVSRIRTEHFPLTLESARPSHTSQYLCASSDNRDGQPQHFGDGTRLSIL.

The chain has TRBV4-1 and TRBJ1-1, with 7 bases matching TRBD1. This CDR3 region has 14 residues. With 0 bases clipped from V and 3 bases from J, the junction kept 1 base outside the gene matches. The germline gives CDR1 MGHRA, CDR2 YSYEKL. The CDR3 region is CASSQDQGDTEAFF. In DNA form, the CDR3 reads TGCGCCAGCAGCCAAGATCAGGGGGACACTGAAGCTTTCTTT.

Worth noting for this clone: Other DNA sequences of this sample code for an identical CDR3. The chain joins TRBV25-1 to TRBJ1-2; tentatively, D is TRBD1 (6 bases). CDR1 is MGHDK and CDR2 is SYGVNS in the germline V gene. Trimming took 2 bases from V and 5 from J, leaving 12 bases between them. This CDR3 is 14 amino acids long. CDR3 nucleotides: TGTGCCAGCAGTGAACTCGGGGGGCGATATGGCTACACCTTC. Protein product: CASSELGGRYGYTF.

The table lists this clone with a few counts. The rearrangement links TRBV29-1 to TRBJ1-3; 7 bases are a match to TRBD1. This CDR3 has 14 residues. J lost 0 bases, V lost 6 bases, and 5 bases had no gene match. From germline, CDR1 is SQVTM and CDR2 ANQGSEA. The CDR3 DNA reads TGCAGCGTGGGGGGACAGACCTCTGGAAACACCATATATTTT. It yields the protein CSVGGQTSGNTIYF.